Listed here are 29 T cell receptor beta chains from one sample, sequenced in a study of chemoradiotherapy in HPV16-positive cancers. The table came from immunoSEQ multiplex PCR; TCRdb's copy has only in-frame clones and leaves some out. The sample records tens of thousands of clones, around 84% being singletons. The material sequenced was blood, taken from a patient who underwent chemoradiotherapy. The receptors were sampled from a human donor with HPV-associated anogenital cancer.

The chain employs TRBV5-6 and TRBJ2-6, with 7 bases identical to TRBD1. The germline CDR1 and CDR2 sequences are SGHDT and YYEEEE. V gave up 3 bases and J gave up 2 bases; unmatched junction bases: 5. This CDR3 spans 16 amino acids. In DNA, the CDR3 is TGTGCCAGCAGCTCCTTTGACAGGGCTGGGGCCAACGTCCTGACTTTC. Its translation is CASSSFDRAGANVLTF.

This clone occurred once. The V and J genes are TRBV5-1 and TRBJ2-3, with a tentative D call TRBD1 (5 bases). The CDR3 is 13 amino acids. The germline CDR1 and CDR2 sequences are SGHRS and YFSETQ. The V end lost 0 bases, the J end lost 3 bases, and 5 bases lay between the germline ends. The CDR3 DNA sequence: TGCGCCAGCAGCTTGGAGGGGACAGATACGCAGTATTTT. This encodes CASSLEGTDTQYF. The entire variable domain, with the rest obtained from reference TRBV5-1 and TRBJ2-3, is as follows: KAGVTQTPRYLIKTRGQQVTLSCSPISGHRSVSWYQQTPGQGLQFLFEYFSETQRNKGNFPGRFSGRQFSNSRSEMNVSTLELGDSALYLCASSLEGTDTQYFGPGTRLTVL.

The chain's CDR3 is CASSFSSGFSTDTQYF. For the CDR3, the DNA is TGTGCCAGCAGCTTCTCTAGCGGGTTTAGCACAGATACGCAGTATTTT. The rearrangement joins TRBV7-2 to TRBJ2-3; 8 positions match TRBD2. CDR3 length equals 16 residues. The trim removed 3 bases at V and 0 bases at J, leaving 5 bases unmatched. Germline V gives CDR1 SGHTA, CDR2 FQGNSA.

The genes are TRBV2 and TRBJ2-3; 11 nucleotides line up with TRBD2. The CDR3 extends over 13 amino acids. Germline assignment: CDR1 SNHLY and CDR2 FYNNEI. V shed 6 bases, J shed 11 bases, and the junction held 7 bases outside the gene matches. As DNA, the CDR3 is TGTGCCAGCAGGGCCCTAGCGGGGGGAGGGCAGTATTTT. It is translated as CASRALAGGGQYF.

V is TRBV5-5 and J is TRBJ2-3, with unresolved D. V was clipped by 3 bases and J by 3 bases, with 2 bases between them. The CDR3 consists of 11 residues. Germline V gives CDR1 SGHKS, CDR2 YYEKEE (reference sequence). The CDR3 sequence is CASSYTDTQYF. The CDR3 nucleotides are TGTGCCAGCAGCTATACAGATACGCAGTATTTT.

V gene TRBV7-2 combines with J gene TRBJ1-3, with 7 bases that match TRBD1. Looked up from germline, CDR1 is SGHTA and CDR2 is FQGNSA. The length of the CDR3 is 18 residues. Trimming cost V 0 bases and J 0 bases; bases outside gene matches: 8. This CDR3 is CASSLAPTTGTSGNTIYF. CDR3 nucleotides: TGTGCCAGCAGCTTAGCCCCTACGACAGGGACCTCTGGAAACACCATATATTTT.

The chain is built from TRBV7-8 and TRBJ2-7; D is ambiguous. Trimming removed 1 base at V and 3 bases at J, with 10 bases between. The germline gives CDR1 SGHVS, CDR2 FQNEAQ. The CDR3 is 14 amino acids. CDR3 protein: CASSLGAVFYEQYV. The DNA of the CDR3 is TGTGCCAGCAGCTTAGGGGCTGTCTTCTACGAGCAGTACGTC.

V usage is TRBV27 and J usage is TRBJ2-7; a weak D match, TRBD2 (7 bases). The V and J ends lost 2 bases and 4 bases respectively, with 15 bases between them. Germline V CDR1 and CDR2: MNHEY, SMNVEV (reference sequence). The CDR3 is 15 amino acids. The CDR3, as DNA: TGTGCCAGCAGTTTAGTTCGGGGGGCCGGTTACGAGCAGTACGTC. Translating gives CASSLVRGAGYEQYV.

V usage is TRBV27 and J usage is TRBJ2-2; the D is unclear. V lost 6 bases to trimming and J lost 5 bases, with 7 bases between them. In germline, CDR1 is MNHEY, CDR2 SMNVEV (reference sequence). The CDR3 covers 12 residues. Here the CDR3 reads CASRHRTGELFF. CDR3 nucleotide sequence: TGTGCCAGCAGACACCGTACCGGGGAGCTGTTTTTT.

The count of this clone is one. The chain links TRBV7-2 to TRBJ1-2; a possible D gene is TRBD1 (5 bases). CDR1 is SGHTA, CDR2 FQGNSA, per germline. Trimming took 1 base from V and 9 from J, leaving 12 bases between them. This CDR3 spans 13 amino acids. The CDR3 here is CASSLVQGNSYTF. CDR3 coding DNA: TGTGCCAGCAGCTTAGTCCAGGGTAACAGCTACACCTTC.

The V and J genes are TRBV7-9 and TRBJ2-5, with 9 bases lining up with TRBD2. With V trimmed by 8 bases and J by 5 bases, 18 bases remained unmatched. The CDR3 loop spans 17 amino acids. Germline-derived CDR1 and CDR2 are SEHNR and FQNEAQ (reference sequence). In DNA, the CDR3 is TGTGCCAGCGGCCGGGGTCCGGCTAGCGGGGTCCTGGAGACCCAGTACTTC. It translates to CASGRGPASGVLETQYF.

The chain is built from TRBV6-1 and TRBJ1-6; no reliable D call. The CDR3 contains 15 residues. Germline assignment: CDR1 MNHNS and CDR2 SASEGT. Trimming cost V 0 bases and J 6 bases, with 9 bases left between them. For the CDR3, the DNA is TGTGCCAGCAGTGAAGCCGACGGAGTTAATTCACCCCTCCACTTT. As protein: CASSEADGVNSPLHF.

CDR3 sequence reads: CASSLYGTGGGSYNSPLHF. For the CDR3, the DNA is TGTGCCAGCAGCTTATATGGGACAGGGGGCGGATCCTATAATTCACCCCTCCACTTT. The V gene is TRBV11-2, the J gene TRBJ1-6; 12 bases agree with TRBD1. The germline gives CDR1 SGHAT, CDR2 FQNNGV. There are 19 residues in the CDR3. V was clipped by 2 bases and J by 1 base; unmatched bases: 6.

By proportion, this clone is medium-sized. V is TRBV6-5 and J is TRBJ1-6; no clear D. Germline lookup yields CDR1 MNHEY and CDR2 SVGAGI. The CDR3 sequence is 11 residues long. The V gene lost 6 bases and the J gene lost 13 bases, with 10 bases spanning the gap. This chain's CDR3 is CASRQRGPLHF. CDR3 sequence (DNA): TGTGCCAGCAGGCAACGAGGGCCCCTCCACTTT.

V usage is TRBV15 and J usage is TRBJ2-5, with D tentatively TRBD2 (5 bases). The CDR3 runs 19 residues. Between the trimmed V and J ends, which lost 0 bases and 4 bases, there was a span of 24 bases. The germline CDR1 and CDR2 sequences are LNHNV and YYDKDF (reference sequence). For the CDR3, the DNA is TGTGCCACCAGCAGAGACTCCAACCGAGGGTTTGGCAGGTTAGAGACCCAGTACTTC. Amino acids: CATSRDSNRGFGRLETQYF. Drawing the rest from reference TRBV15 and TRBJ2-5, the complete variable domain is DAMVIQNPRYQVTQFGKPVTLSCSQTLNHNVMYWYQQKSSQAPKLLFHYYDKDFNNEADTPDNFQSRRPNTSFCFLDIRSPGLGDTAMYLCATSRDSNRGFGRLETQYFGPGTRLLVL.

This clone was seen a few times. V usage is TRBV27 and J usage is TRBJ2-6; D tentatively reads TRBD1 or TRBD2 (6 bases each). The CDR3 consists of 17 residues. The V and J ends lost 5 bases and 3 bases respectively, with 17 bases between them. Germline V gene data show CDR1 as MNHEY and CDR2 as SMNVEV (reference sequence). CDR3 in amino acids: CASSDAIRGVGANVLTF. The DNA of the CDR3 is TGTGCCAGCAGTGACGCTATTAGGGGGGTTGGGGCCAACGTCCTGACTTTC.

The rearrangement joins TRBV7-3 to TRBJ2-2; the match to TRBD1 covers 7 bases. CDR3 length equals 13 residues. V lost 5 bases, J lost 7 bases, and 4 bases stayed unmatched. CDR1 and CDR2 (germline): SGHTA, FQGTGA. The CDR3 loop is CASSATGFGELFF. The CDR3 DNA reads TGTGCCAGCAGCGCGACAGGGTTCGGGGAGCTGTTTTTT.

The chain uses TRBV20-1 and TRBJ1-1; D unclear. Germline V CDR1 and CDR2: DFQATT, SNEGSKA (reference sequence). V lost 6 bases and J 7 bases, leaving 12 bases between the germline ends. The CDR3 length is 11 residues. Here the CDR3 reads CSAAATIEAFF. CDR3 nucleotides: TGCAGTGCCGCAGCTACTATTGAAGCTTTCTTT.

This chain connects TRBV7-2 to TRBJ2-3; weak D call: TRBD2 (5 bases). Per germline, CDR1 SGHTA and CDR2 FQGNSA. The CDR3 has 15 amino acids. Trimming took 5 bases from V and 5 from J, leaving 17 bases between them. CDR3: CASSLVVLVGDTQYF. The CDR3 DNA is TGTGCCAGCAGCCTAGTTGTACTAGTGGGAGATACGCAGTATTTT.

The chain employs TRBV6-5 and TRBJ2-4; no clear D. Germline loops: CDR1 MNHEY, CDR2 SVGAGI. The germline V and J ends were trimmed by 7 bases and 2 bases, with 9 bases remaining between them. The CDR3 totals 13 residues. The CDR3 DNA reads TGTGCCAGCACCTCGGGTACCAAAAACATTCAGTACTTC. Its protein is CASTSGTKNIQYF.

The chain is built from TRBV19 and TRBJ1-2, with TRBD1 as a possible D gene (6 bases). V was shortened by 9 bases and J by 0 bases, with 14 bases between the two germline ends. Germline CDR1 and CDR2: LNHDA and SQIVND (reference sequence). The CDR3 covers 14 residues. This CDR3 reads CASRDTSTNYGYTF. The CDR3, as DNA: TGTGCCAGCCGGGACACCTCGACTAACTATGGCTACACCTTC.

The chain uses TRBV5-5 and TRBJ1-5; TRBD1 agrees at 8 bases. CDR1 and CDR2 (germline): SGHKS, YYEKEE (reference sequence). The V segment lost 4 bases and the J segment 7 bases; nucleotides outside the gene matches: 4. The CDR3 sequence is 13 residues long. CDR3 DNA sequence: TGTGCCAGCAGCCCCACAGGGGGGCAGCCCCAGCATTTT. Encoded protein: CASSPTGGQPQHF.

This chain links TRBV6-6 with TRBJ1-3; 8 bases line up with TRBD1. The V gene end was trimmed by 6 bases and the J gene end by 0 bases; junction bases not matched to a gene: 4. Germline V gene lookup returns CDR1 MNHNY and CDR2 SVGAGI (reference sequence). This CDR3 comprises 15 residues. CDR3 DNA: TGTGCCAGCAGATGGACAGGGACCTCTGGAAACACCATATATTTT. Translating it yields CASRWTGTSGNTIYF.

This chain links TRBV5-4 with TRBJ2-1; 7 bases agree with TRBD1. CDR3 size: 14 residues. The germline CDR1 and CDR2 sequences are SGHNT and YYREEE (reference sequence). Trimming took 4 bases from V and 8 from J; bases not matched to a gene: 9. CDR3 in amino acids: CASSHRQGQDEQFF. The CDR3 nucleotides are TGTGCCAGCAGCCATCGACAGGGACAAGATGAGCAGTTCTTC.

This clone turned up a few times. J is TRBJ2-7 and V is TRBV2; a possible D gene is TRBD1 (6 bases). There are 13 residues in the CDR3. Trimming removed 7 bases at V and 4 bases at J, with 14 bases between. Germline-derived CDR1 and CDR2 are SNHLY and FYNNEI. This CDR3 reads CASNLKQGYEQYV. The CDR3 region has the DNA TGTGCCAGCAATCTCAAACAGGGTTACGAGCAGTACGTC.

The J gene is TRBJ2-2, the V gene TRBV9; D remains ambiguous. The CDR3 spans 12 residues. The V end was cut by 0 bases, the J end by 8 bases, with 5 bases between. The V gene's germline CDR1 is SGDLS and CDR2 YYNGEE. The CDR3 coding sequence is TGTGCCAGCAGCGTAGCTGGGGGGGAGCTGTTTTTT. Protein sequence: CASSVAGGELFF.

The rearrangement uses TRBV10-3 and TRBJ1-4; no clear D. This CDR3 has 17 amino acids. V lost 3 bases and J lost 7, with 21 bases in between. Germline V lookup: CDR1 ENHRY, CDR2 SYGVKD. The CDR3 region has the DNA TGTGCCATCAGTGATATTGGGTTCAGAGGGATCGGTGAAAAACTGTTTTTT. It yields the protein CAISDIGFRGIGEKLFF.

The chain's CDR3 is CASSLVGSQETQYF. CDR3 bases: TGTGCCAGCAGCTTGGTTGGCAGTCAAGAGACCCAGTACTTC. The chain has TRBV5-6 and TRBJ2-5; D is undetermined. The CDR3 runs 14 residues. Germline V gene sequence: CDR1 SGHDT, CDR2 YYEEEE. Trimming left V 0 bases short and J 2 bases short, with 8 bases between. Full variable domain (missing parts from reference TRBV5-6 and TRBJ2-5): DAGVTQSPTHLIKTRGQQVTLRCSPKSGHDTVSWYQQALGQGPQFIFQYYEEEERQRGNFPDRFSGHQFPNYSSELNVNALLLGDSALYLCASSLVGSQETQYFGPGTRLLVL.

The chain joins TRBV9 to TRBJ2-1; 7 bases line up with TRBD1. Germline V gene data show CDR1 as SGDLS and CDR2 as YYNGEE. The trim removed 4 bases at V and 3 bases at J, leaving 7 bases unmatched. The CDR3 has 15 residues. This CDR3 reads CASSPPGQFYNEQFF. The CDR3 nucleotides read TGTGCCAGCAGCCCCCCGGGACAGTTCTACAATGAGCAGTTCTTC.